This T cell receptor beta chain was obtained from a study of T cell repertoires in cytomegalovirus infection. Study background: CMV infection together with matching HLA type was indicated by public TCR beta signatures.

On this clonotype itself: Antigen: not known. A read error may account for a junction end that differs from germline.

CDR1 SGHVS and CDR2 FQNEAQ come from the germline V gene. This CDR3 contains 14 residues. TCRdb used MiXCR to reprocess the reads, holding one entry per CDR3 protein. The repertoire holds hundreds of thousands of distinct CDR3 sequences, with about a third as singletons. Study results and caveats: Across the ex vivo response, the dominant clonotypes were HLA-C-restricted CMV-specific TCR beta clonotypes.

Material: cultured CD8+ T cells from PBMCs, obtained from culture after CMV antigen stimulation. The V and J genes are TRBV7-8 and TRBJ2-7; D possibly corresponds to TRBD2 (6 bases). This sequence was found in a human donor in good health (CMV status not recorded). Some clones in this sample may be carry-over from other donors' samples. The CDR3 bases are TGTGCCAGCAGCTTAGATGGGACTCTCAAACCGAGGGACTTC. This translates into CASSLDGTLKPRDF.